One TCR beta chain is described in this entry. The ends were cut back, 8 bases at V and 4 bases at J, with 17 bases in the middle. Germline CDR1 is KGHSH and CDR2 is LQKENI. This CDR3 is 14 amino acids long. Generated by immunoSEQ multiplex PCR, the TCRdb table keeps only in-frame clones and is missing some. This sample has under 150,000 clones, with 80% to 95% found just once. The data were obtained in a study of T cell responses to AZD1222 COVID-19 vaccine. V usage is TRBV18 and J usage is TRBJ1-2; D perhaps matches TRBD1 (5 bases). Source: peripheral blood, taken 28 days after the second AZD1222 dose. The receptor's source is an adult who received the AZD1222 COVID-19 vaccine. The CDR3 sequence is CASVDGQASYGYTF. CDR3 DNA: TGTGCCAGCGTTGACGGACAAGCTAGCTATGGCTACACCTTC.